The next 16 T cell receptor beta chains were all read from a single sample in a study of Graves' ophthalmopathy and Graves' hyperthyroidism. For repertoire sequencing, the TCR beta CDR3 regions were amplified from RNA transcripts. First-round RT-PCR with HTBI primers preceded a second-round multiplex PCR. TCRdb recomputed calls from the multiplex PCR reads with MiXCR, one row per CDR3 protein. The sample shows roughly 230,000 distinct CDR3 sequences, roughly 21% of them seen only once. The sequenced sample was peripheral blood. The receptors come from a woman aged 45 to 65 with Graves' ophthalmopathy.

The chain recombines TRBV7-2 with TRBJ2-5; the match to TRBD2 covers 8 bases. The germline V gene has CDR1 SGHTA and CDR2 FQGNSA. The CDR3 runs 14 residues. The junction had 3 bases not matched to a gene; V was cut back by 6 bases and J by 0 bases. The CDR3 is CASRRGGNQETQYF. As DNA, the CDR3 is TGTGCCAGCAGACGCGGGGGGAACCAAGAGACCCAGTACTTC.

There are many counts of this clonotype. The chain is built from TRBV20-1 and TRBJ2-7; TRBD2 might be the D (5 bases). CDR1 and CDR2 (germline): DFQATT, SNEGSKA (reference sequence). The CDR3 consists of 14 residues. V was shortened by 0 bases and J by 3 bases, with 12 bases between the two germline ends. As DNA, the CDR3 is TGCAGTGCTAGAGAACTAGGAAATTTCTACGAGCAGTACTTC. This gives the protein CSARELGNFYEQYF.

The V call is TRBV6-1, the J call TRBJ1-6, with TRBD1 identical over 8 bases. Per the germline V gene, CDR1 is MNHNS and CDR2 is SASEGT. The CDR3 runs 15 residues. The junction had 6 bases not matched to a gene; V was cut back by 6 bases and J by 5 bases. CDR3 nucleotides: TGTGCCAGCAGACCTGGGACAGGCAATAATTCACCCCTCCACTTT. Translated: CASRPGTGNNSPLHF.

This clonotype was seen only a few times. This rearrangement joins TRBV29-1 to TRBJ2-6; D not resolved. The CDR3 runs to 12 residues. Trimming removed 7 bases at V and 3 bases at J, with 7 bases between. The germline CDR1 and CDR2 sequences are SQVTM and ANQGSEA. The CDR3 DNA is TGCAGCGCCTATCTTGGGGCCAACGTCCTGACTTTC. It is translated as CSAYLGANVLTF.

In this sample, this clonotype turned up many times. The rearrangement links TRBV20-1 to TRBJ2-7; TRBD2 aligns across 9 bases. The germline CDR1 and CDR2 sequences are DFQATT and SNEGSKA (reference sequence). The CDR3 is 14 amino acids. Unmatched junction bases numbered 10, after V lost 4 bases and J lost 6 bases. The CDR3 coding sequence is TGCAGTGCTATTACCCCTAGCGGGACGGGCGAGCAGTACTTC. Protein: CSAITPSGTGEQYF.

This clonotype was counted ten times or more. J is TRBJ1-6 and V is TRBV6-5; D is possibly TRBD1 (5 bases). Germline CDR1 MNHEY, CDR2 SVGAGI. CDR3 length equals 15 residues. V was pared by 2 bases and J by 9 bases, with 14 bases between. The CDR3 reads CASSYERTGVSPLHF. The CDR3 DNA is TGTGCCAGCAGTTACGAGCGAACAGGAGTTTCACCCCTCCACTTT.

This clonotype was seen repeatedly, ten times or more. The chain links TRBV6-1 to TRBJ1-5; D gene uncertain. Germline CDR1 MNHNS, CDR2 SASEGT. The CDR3 length is 13 residues. Trimming stripped 3 bases from V and 9 bases from J, with 12 bases between. The CDR3 DNA is TGTGCCAGCAGTGATGTAAGGGTTCGGCCCCAGCATTTT. It specifies CASSDVRVRPQHF.

This clonotype was seen at least ten times. The rearrangement joins TRBV6-2 or TRBV6-3 to TRBJ1-1, with TRBD1 matching 12 bases. From germline, CDR1 is MNHEY and CDR2 SVGEGT. V shed 2 bases and J 3 bases; nucleotides not matched to a gene: 4. The CDR3 length is 16 residues. Written as DNA, the CDR3 is TGTGCCAGCAGTTACCGGGACAGGGGGCCGGACACTGAAGCTTTCTTT. It specifies CASSYRDRGPDTEAFF.

This clonotype was picked up many times. The chain is built from TRBV15 and TRBJ2-7, with 8 bases lining up with TRBD2. This CDR3 is built from 17 residues. Germline V CDR1 and CDR2: LNHNV, YYDKDF (reference sequence). Germline trimming cut 2 bases from V and 6 bases from J; bases unmatched to any gene: 15. The CDR3 sequence: CATSRSFSGTSVLEQYF. CDR3 DNA: TGTGCCACCAGCAGATCCTTCTCCGGGACTAGTGTACTCGAGCAGTACTTC.

This clonotype was counted many times. The chain carries TRBV20-1 and TRBJ2-5, with a tentative D call TRBD2 (5 bases). CDR1 and CDR2 from the germline V gene are DFQATT and SNEGSKA (reference sequence). The CDR3 has 14 amino acids. Trimming removed 1 base at V and 5 bases at J, with 14 bases between. The CDR3 DNA sequence: TGCAGTGCTAGAGTTTCTGGAGGAGACGAGACCCAGTACTTC. Translated, it gives CSARVSGGDETQYF.

The chain joins TRBV4-1 to TRBJ1-1; 7 nucleotides align to TRBD1. J gave up 1 base and V 0 bases, and 8 bases lay outside the gene matches. Germline V gene lookup returns CDR1 MGHRA and CDR2 YSYEKL. CDR3 length: 17 amino acids. CDR3 amino acids: CASSQEGGGGRNTEAFF. In nucleotides, the CDR3 is TGCGCCAGCAGCCAAGAAGGAGGGGGCGGAAGGAACACTGAAGCTTTCTTT.

This clonotype was recorded many times. The gene calls are TRBV5-1 and TRBJ2-7, with 9 bases lining up with TRBD1. The CDR3 sequence is 14 residues long. Germline V gene sequence: CDR1 SGHRS, CDR2 YFSETQ. V gave up 4 bases and J gave up 5 bases; unmatched junction bases: 7. This chain's CDR3 is CASSPGQGLNEQYF. DNA of the CDR3: TGCGCCAGCAGCCCGGGACAGGGTCTCAACGAGCAGTACTTC.

The chain is built from TRBV7-8 and TRBJ2-7; perhaps D is TRBD1 or TRBD2 (6 bases each). Germline CDR1 and CDR2: SGHVS and FQNEAQ. Trimming took 11 bases from V and 5 from J, leaving 13 bases between them. The CDR3 length is 11 residues. CDR3 in amino acids: CASGAHHEQYF. CDR3 bases: TGTGCCTCGGGGGCCCACCACGAGCAGTACTTC.

This clonotype was detected many times. The V call is TRBV12-3 or TRBV12-4, the J call TRBJ1-1; possible D gene TRBD1, 5 bases. The CDR3 loop spans 13 amino acids. The V end was cut by 6 bases, the J end by 11 bases, with 19 bases between. Here the CDR3 DNA reads TGTGCCAGCAGACTCGGGGGTGCCACGTCGGCTTTCTTT. Its translation is CASRLGGATSAFF.

This clonotype was seen repeatedly, ten times or more. V usage is TRBV19 and J usage is TRBJ2-3; the match to TRBD2 covers 9 bases. This CDR3 spans 14 amino acids. CDR1 and CDR2 from the germline V gene are LNHDA and SQIVND (reference sequence). J was trimmed by 1 base and V by 5 bases; bases with no gene match: 1. CDR3 amino acids: CASSSSGGTDTQYF. The CDR3 DNA reads TGTGCCAGTAGTTCTAGCGGGGGCACAGATACGCAGTATTTT.

This clonotype was seen many times. The chain links TRBV12-3 or TRBV12-4 to TRBJ1-6; D may be TRBD1 (6 bases). V lost 3 bases, J lost 2 bases, and 8 bases lay in between. The CDR3 runs 15 residues. The CDR3, as DNA: TGTGCCAGCAGTTTCGGGGGCCCCTATAATTCACCCCTCCACTTT. This gives the protein CASSFGGPYNSPLHF.